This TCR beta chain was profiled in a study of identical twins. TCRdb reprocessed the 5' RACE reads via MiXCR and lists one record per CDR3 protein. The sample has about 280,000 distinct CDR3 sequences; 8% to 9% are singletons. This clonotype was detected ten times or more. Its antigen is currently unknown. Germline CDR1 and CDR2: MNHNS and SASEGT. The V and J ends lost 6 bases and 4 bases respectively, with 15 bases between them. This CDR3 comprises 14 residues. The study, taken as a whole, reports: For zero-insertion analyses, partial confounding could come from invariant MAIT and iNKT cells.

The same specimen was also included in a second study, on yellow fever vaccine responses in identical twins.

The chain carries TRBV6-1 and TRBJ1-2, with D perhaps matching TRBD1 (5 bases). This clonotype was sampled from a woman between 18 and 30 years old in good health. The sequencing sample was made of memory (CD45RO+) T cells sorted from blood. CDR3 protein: CASSLMGPSYGYTF. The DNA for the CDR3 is TGTGCCAGCAGCCTTATGGGGCCCTCCTATGGCTACACCTTC.